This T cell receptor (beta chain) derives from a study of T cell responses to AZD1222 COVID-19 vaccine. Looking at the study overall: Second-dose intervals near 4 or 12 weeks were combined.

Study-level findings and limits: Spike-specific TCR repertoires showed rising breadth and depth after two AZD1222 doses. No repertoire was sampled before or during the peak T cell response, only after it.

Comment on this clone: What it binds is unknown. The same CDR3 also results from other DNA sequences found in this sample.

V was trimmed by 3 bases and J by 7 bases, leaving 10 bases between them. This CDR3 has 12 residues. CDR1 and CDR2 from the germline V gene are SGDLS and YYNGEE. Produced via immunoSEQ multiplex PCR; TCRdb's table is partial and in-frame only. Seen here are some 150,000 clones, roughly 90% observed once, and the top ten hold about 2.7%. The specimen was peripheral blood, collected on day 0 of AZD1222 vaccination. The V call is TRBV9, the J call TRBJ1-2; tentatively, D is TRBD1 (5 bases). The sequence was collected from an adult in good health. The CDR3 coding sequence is TGTGCCAGCAGCGCCAACCAGGGTGGCTACACCTTC. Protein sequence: CASSANQGGYTF.